Presented here are 9 T cell receptor beta chains from one specimen sequenced in a study of blood T cell repertoires in COVID-19. The assay was immunoSEQ multiplex PCR, and TCRdb's table has in-frame clones only and misses some. The sample consists of some 370,000 clones, approximately 87% of them appearing once. The sequenced material came from peripheral blood. The receptors derive from a woman aged 30 to 39 with COVID-19, enrolled during active disease.

This clone came up once. V and J are TRBV18 and TRBJ2-3; TRBD2 aligns across 8 bases. V gave up 6 bases and J gave up 2 bases; unmatched junction bases: 7. The CDR3 covers 15 residues. The germline CDR1 and CDR2 sequences are KGHSH and LQKENI. The CDR3 DNA sequence: TGTGCCAGCTCTCCCGGGACTAGGGACACAGATACGCAGTATTTT. Its protein is CASSPGTRDTDTQYF.

The chain recombines TRBV19 with TRBJ2-7; 13 positions match TRBD2. Looked up from germline, CDR1 is LNHDA and CDR2 is SQIVND (reference sequence). The CDR3 is 14 amino acids. V was pared by 5 bases and J by 6 bases, with 4 bases of the junction left unmatched. CDR3 nucleotide sequence: TGTGCCAGTAGTCCCCGACTAGCGGGGGGCGAGCAGTACTTC. Protein sequence: CASSPRLAGGEQYF. Full variable domain (missing parts from reference TRBV19 and TRBJ2-7): DGGITQSPKYLFRKEGQNVTLSCEQNLNHDAMYWYRQDPGQGLRLIYYSQIVNDFQKGDIAEGYSVSREKKESFPLTVTSAQKNPTAFYLCASSPRLAGGEQYFGPGTRLTVT.

This clone was seen a handful of times. The chain combines TRBV18 with TRBJ1-2; D is possibly TRBD1 (5 bases). Germline CDR1 reads KGHSH; CDR2 reads LQKENI. V lost 8 bases and J 6 bases, leaving 16 bases between the germline ends. The CDR3 runs 13 residues. The chain's CDR3 is CASGINKGDGYTF. For the CDR3, the DNA is TGTGCCAGCGGGATAAATAAAGGGGATGGCTACACCTTC.

The chain uses TRBV5-5 and TRBJ2-1; 10 nucleotides align to TRBD2. Germline CDR1 reads SGHKS; CDR2 reads YYEKEE (reference sequence). The trim removed 4 bases at V and 2 bases at J, leaving 9 bases unmatched. The CDR3 contains 17 residues. In nucleotides, the CDR3 is TGTGCCAGCAGCCCCTACATACTAGCGGGAACCTACAATGAGCAGTTCTTC. Translated, it gives CASSPYILAGTYNEQFF. The full variable domain, rest sourced from reference TRBV5-5 and TRBJ2-1, is DAGVTQSPTHLIKTRGQQVTLRCSPISGHKSVSWYQQVLGQGPQFIFQYYEKEERGRGNFPDRFSARQFPNYSSELNVNALLLGDSALYLCASSPYILAGTYNEQFFGPGTRLTVL.

The V call is TRBV6-2 or TRBV6-3, the J call TRBJ2-5; a possible D gene is TRBD2 (5 bases). The germline gives CDR1 MNHEY, CDR2 SVGEGT. This CDR3 has 14 amino acids. Trimming left V 2 bases short and J 2 bases short, with 9 bases between. The CDR3 sequence is CASSYGRDQETQYF. In DNA form, the CDR3 reads TGTGCCAGCAGTTACGGCCGGGATCAAGAGACCCAGTACTTC.

The chain couples TRBV6-5 to TRBJ1-6, with no clear D. Germline CDR1 is MNHEY and CDR2 is SVGAGI. V gave up 9 bases and J gave up 7 bases, with 10 bases separating them. This CDR3 has 12 residues. DNA of the CDR3: TGTGCCAGTGGGAGAGGAAATTCACCCCTCCACTTT. Amino acids: CASGRGNSPLHF.

V is TRBV6-5 and J is TRBJ2-3; 9 bases line up with TRBD1. The ends lost 4 bases at V and 2 bases at J; junction bases unmatched: 4. The V gene's germline CDR1 is MNHEY and CDR2 SVGAGI. CDR3 length equals 15 residues. CDR3 sequence reads: CASSLTGGHTDTQYF. The CDR3 nucleotides read TGTGCCAGCAGTTTGACAGGGGGTCACACAGATACGCAGTATTTT.

The count of this clone is one. The CDR3 region has the DNA TGCGCCAGCAGCCGGGGACTAGCGGGAGATACGCAGTATTTT. It specifies CASSRGLAGDTQYF. The gene calls are TRBV4-1 and TRBJ2-3, with 12 bases that match TRBD2. CDR1 is MGHRA, CDR2 YSYEKL, per germline. This CDR3 contains 14 residues. The junction had 1 base not matched to a gene; V was cut back by 4 bases and J by 5 bases.

The rearrangement uses TRBV7-2 and TRBJ2-2, with 7 positions matching TRBD2. From germline, CDR1 is SGHTA and CDR2 FQGNSA. V shed 0 bases, J shed 4 bases, and the junction held 5 bases outside the gene matches. The length of the CDR3 is 16 residues. As DNA, the CDR3 is TGTGCCAGCAGCTTAGCTGGCGGGAGCGTCACCGGGGAGCTGTTTTTT. Translating gives CASSLAGGSVTGELFF.